Listed below are T cell receptor beta chains from one sample, sequenced in a study of shared clonotypes between healthy human individuals. TCRdb's table, derived via immunoSEQ multiplex PCR, lists solely in-frame clones and lacks some. Found here are 1.5 million to 1.9 million clones, approximately 98% of them singletons; the top ten hold 0.45%. Material: naive CD4+ T cells sorted from blood. Receptor source: a man aged 25 to 45 in good health. The CDR3 runs from the conserved cysteine through the conserved F or W. The D gene is left open where the match is weak. Size tells how often a clone was seen (once, few, many) or the class of an expanded clone, and some rows leave it out.

NA	TRBD2	TRBV7-6	TRBJ2-1	CASSSGLAGGYNEQFF	TGTGCCAGCAGCTCGGGACTAGCGGGAGGTTACAATGAGCAGTTCTTC
NA	NA	TRBV6-5	TRBJ1-5	CASSYSGLSNQPQHF	TGTGCCAGCAGTTACTCGGGACTGTCCAATCAGCCCCAGCATTTT
few	NA	TRBV30	TRBJ2-6	CAWSAGANVLTF	TGTGCCTGGAGTGCTGGGGCCAACGTCCTGACTTTC
NA	NA	TRBV6-6	TRBJ1-1	CASSYDGAGTEAFF	TGTGCCAGCAGTTACGACGGGGCTGGGACTGAAGCTTTCTTT
NA	TRBD1	TRBV5-1	TRBJ2-1	CASSQGGPYNEQFF	TGCGCCAGCAGCCAAGGGGGCCCCTACAATGAGCAGTTCTTC
NA	NA	TRBV27	TRBJ2-1	CASSPLPGSEQFF	TGTGCCAGCAGTCCCCTTCCGGGGTCTGAGCAGTTCTTC
NA	TRBD1	TRBV7-2	TRBJ2-7	CASSSDRVRRYEQYF	TGTGCCAGCAGCTCCGACAGGGTAAGAAGGTACGAGCAGTACTTC
NA	TRBD2	TRBV5-4	TRBJ2-2	CASSTTSVGTGELFF	TGTGCCAGCAGCACGACTAGCGTCGGCACCGGGGAGCTGTTTTTT
NA	NA	TRBV4-3	TRBJ1-5	CASSQNRAQPQHF	TGCGCCAGCAGCCAAAACAGGGCTCAGCCCCAGCATTTT
NA	TRBD1	TRBV29-1	TRBJ2-3	CSVEGQGVADTQYF	TGCAGCGTAGAGGGACAGGGTGTCGCAGATACGCAGTATTTT
NA	TRBD2	TRBV6-5	TRBJ2-1	CASSRSGRGNEQFF	TGTGCCAGCAGCCGGAGCGGGAGGGGCAATGAGCAGTTCTTC
NA	NA	TRBV4-3	TRBJ2-7	CASSQALGASYEQYF	TGCGCCAGCAGCCAAGCTCTGGGCGCTTCCTACGAGCAGTACTTC
NA	NA	TRBV2	TRBJ1-5	CASSDRDSNQPQHF	TGTGCCAGCAGTGACAGAGATAGCAATCAGCCCCAGCATTTT
NA	NA	TRBV28	TRBJ2-7	CASSLRQERHF	TGTGCCAGCAGTTTAAGACAGGAGCGGCACTTC
NA	NA	TRBV27	TRBJ2-2	CASSLSRTNTGELFF	TGTGCCAGCAGTTTAAGCAGGACGAACACCGGGGAGCTGTTTTTT
NA	TRBD1	TRBV6-1	TRBJ2-3	CASSAHRGTSTDTQYF	TGTGCCAGCAGTGCCCACAGGGGGACCAGCACAGATACGCAGTATTTT
NA	TRBD1	TRBV18	TRBJ1-4	CASSSGQSNEKLFF	TGTGCCAGCTCATCGGGACAGAGTAATGAAAAACTGTTTTTT
NA	NA	TRBV2	TRBJ1-5	CASSARINQPQHF	TGTGCCAGCAGTGCAAGAATCAATCAGCCCCAGCATTTT
NA	TRBD1	TRBV4-3	TRBJ1-2	CASSQSDRGNNYGYTF	TGCGCCAGCAGCCAATCTGACAGGGGGAATAACTATGGCTACACCTTC
NA	NA	TRBV7-9	TRBJ2-1	CASTGSGRYNEQFF	TGTGCCAGCACGGGGTCCGGTCGCTACAATGAGCAGTTCTTC
once	NA	TRBV19	TRBJ2-7	CASRGGRRDEQYF	TGTGCCAGCAGGGGGGGGAGGAGGGACGAGCAGTACTTC
NA	NA	TRBV27	TRBJ2-7	CASSSRGTISYEQYF	TGTGCCAGCAGTTCAAGGGGGACTATCAGCTACGAGCAGTACTTC
NA	NA	TRBV27	TRBJ2-5	CATAISRAERETQYF	TGTGCCACCGCAATCTCCAGGGCGGAGAGGGAGACCCAGTACTTC
once	NA	TRBV14	TRBJ1-1	CASSQDVGLHTEAFF	TGTGCCAGCAGCCAAGATGTTGGGCTACACACTGAAGCTTTCTTT
NA	NA	TRBV7-6	TRBJ1-5	CASSLVEDQPQHF	TGTGCCAGCAGCTTAGTAGAGGATCAGCCCCAGCATTTT
NA	TRBD1	TRBV18	TRBJ1-2	CASSPSGTANYGYTF	TGTGCCAGCTCACCCTCAGGGACAGCCAACTATGGCTACACCTTC